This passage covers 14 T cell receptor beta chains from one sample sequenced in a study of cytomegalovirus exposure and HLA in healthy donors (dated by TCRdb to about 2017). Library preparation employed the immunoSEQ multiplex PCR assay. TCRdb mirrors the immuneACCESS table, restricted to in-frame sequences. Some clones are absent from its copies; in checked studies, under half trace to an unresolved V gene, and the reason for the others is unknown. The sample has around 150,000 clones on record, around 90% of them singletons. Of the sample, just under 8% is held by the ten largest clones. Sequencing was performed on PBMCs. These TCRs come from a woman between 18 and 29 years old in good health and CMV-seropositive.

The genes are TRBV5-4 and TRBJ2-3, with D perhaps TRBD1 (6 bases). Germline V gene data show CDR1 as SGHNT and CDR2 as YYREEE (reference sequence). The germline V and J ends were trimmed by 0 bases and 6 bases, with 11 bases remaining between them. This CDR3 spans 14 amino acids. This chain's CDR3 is CASSLARQGDTQYF. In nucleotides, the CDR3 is TGTGCCAGCAGCTTGGCACGGCAGGGGGATACGCAGTATTTT.

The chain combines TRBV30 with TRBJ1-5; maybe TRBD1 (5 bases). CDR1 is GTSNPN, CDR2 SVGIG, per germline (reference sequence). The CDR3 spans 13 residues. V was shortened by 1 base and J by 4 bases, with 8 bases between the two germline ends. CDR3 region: CAWSGQRNQPQHF. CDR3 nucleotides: TGTGCCTGGAGTGGACAGCGTAATCAGCCCCAGCATTTT.

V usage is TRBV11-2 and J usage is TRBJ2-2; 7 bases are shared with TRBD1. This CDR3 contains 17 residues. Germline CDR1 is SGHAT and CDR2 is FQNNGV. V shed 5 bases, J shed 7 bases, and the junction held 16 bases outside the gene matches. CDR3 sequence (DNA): TGTGCCAGCAGCATAGTCCTAGGGGACAGCCGGCACGGGGAGCTGTTTTTT. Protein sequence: CASSIVLGDSRHGELFF. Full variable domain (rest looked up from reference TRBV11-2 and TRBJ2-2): EAGVAQSPRYKIIEKRQSVAFWCNPISGHATLYWYQQILGQGPKLLIQFQNNGVVDDSQLPKDRFSAERLKGVDSTLKIQPAKLEDSAVYLCASSIVLGDSRHGELFFGEGSRLTVL.

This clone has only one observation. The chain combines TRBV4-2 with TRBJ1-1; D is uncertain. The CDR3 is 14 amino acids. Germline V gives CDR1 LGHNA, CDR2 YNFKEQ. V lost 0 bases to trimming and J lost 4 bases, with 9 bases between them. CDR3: CASSQDRGITEAFF. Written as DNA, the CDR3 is TGTGCCAGCAGCCAAGATAGAGGGATCACTGAAGCTTTCTTT.

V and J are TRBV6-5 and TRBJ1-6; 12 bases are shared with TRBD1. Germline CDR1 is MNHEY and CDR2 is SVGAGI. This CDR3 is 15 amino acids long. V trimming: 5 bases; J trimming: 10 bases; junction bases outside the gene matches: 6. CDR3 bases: TGTGCCAGCAGTAGACCGGGACAGGGGGCATCACCCCTCCACTTT. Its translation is CASSRPGQGASPLHF.

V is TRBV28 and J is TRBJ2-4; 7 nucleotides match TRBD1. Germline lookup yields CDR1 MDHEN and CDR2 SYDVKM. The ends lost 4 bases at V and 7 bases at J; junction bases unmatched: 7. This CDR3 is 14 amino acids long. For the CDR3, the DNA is TGTGCCAGCAGTTCCGGGACAGCTTGGAACATTCAGTACTTC. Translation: CASSSGTAWNIQYF.

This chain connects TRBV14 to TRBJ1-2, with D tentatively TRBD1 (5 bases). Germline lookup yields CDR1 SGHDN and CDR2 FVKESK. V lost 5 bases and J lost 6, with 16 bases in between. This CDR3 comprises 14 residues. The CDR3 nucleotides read TGTGCCAGCAGCTCCACAGGTCTTGGGGATGGCTACACCTTC. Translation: CASSSTGLGDGYTF.

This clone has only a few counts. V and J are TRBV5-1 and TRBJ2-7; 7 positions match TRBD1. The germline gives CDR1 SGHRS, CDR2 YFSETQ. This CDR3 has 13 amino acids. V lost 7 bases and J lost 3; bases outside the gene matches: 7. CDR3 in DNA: TGCGCCAGCGGGATACAGGGGATCTACGAGCAGTACTTC. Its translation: CASGIQGIYEQYF. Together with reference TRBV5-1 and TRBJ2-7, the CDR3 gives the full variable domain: KAGVTQTPRYLIKTRGQQVTLSCSPISGHRSVSWYQQTPGQGLQFLFEYFSETQRNKGNFPGRFSGRQFSNSRSEMNVSTLELGDSALYLCASGIQGIYEQYFGPGTRLTVT.

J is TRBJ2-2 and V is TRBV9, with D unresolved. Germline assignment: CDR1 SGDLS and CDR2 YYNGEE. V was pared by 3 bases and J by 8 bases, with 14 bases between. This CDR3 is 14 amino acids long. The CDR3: CASSAAPERGELFF. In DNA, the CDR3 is TGTGCCAGCAGCGCCGCACCTGAGCGAGGGGAGCTGTTTTTT.

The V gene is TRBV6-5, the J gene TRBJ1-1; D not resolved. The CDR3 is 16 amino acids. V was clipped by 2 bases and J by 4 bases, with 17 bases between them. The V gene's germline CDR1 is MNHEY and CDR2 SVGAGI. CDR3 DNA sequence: TGTGCCAGCAGTTACAAAGAGGGTTTCGGCGGCACTGAAGCTTTCTTT. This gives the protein CASSYKEGFGGTEAFF.

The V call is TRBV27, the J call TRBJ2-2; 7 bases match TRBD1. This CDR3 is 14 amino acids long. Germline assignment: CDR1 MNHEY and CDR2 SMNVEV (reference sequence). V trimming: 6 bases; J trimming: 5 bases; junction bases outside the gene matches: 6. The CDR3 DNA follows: TGTGCCAGCAGACCGGGACAGCGGACCGGGGAGCTGTTTTTT. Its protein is CASRPGQRTGELFF.

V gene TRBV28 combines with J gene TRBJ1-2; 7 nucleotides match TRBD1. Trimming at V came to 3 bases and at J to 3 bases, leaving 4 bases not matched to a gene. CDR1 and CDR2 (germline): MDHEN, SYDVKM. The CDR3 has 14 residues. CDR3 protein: CASSFQGGDYGYTF. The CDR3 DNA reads TGTGCCAGCAGTTTTCAGGGGGGAGACTATGGCTACACCTTC.

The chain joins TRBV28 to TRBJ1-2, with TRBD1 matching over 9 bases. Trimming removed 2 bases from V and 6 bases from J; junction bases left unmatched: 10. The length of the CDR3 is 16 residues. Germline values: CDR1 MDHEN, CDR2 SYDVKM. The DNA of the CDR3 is TGTGCCAGCAGTTTAATCCCACAGGGGGCGCTTCATGGCTACACCTTC. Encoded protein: CASSLIPQGALHGYTF.

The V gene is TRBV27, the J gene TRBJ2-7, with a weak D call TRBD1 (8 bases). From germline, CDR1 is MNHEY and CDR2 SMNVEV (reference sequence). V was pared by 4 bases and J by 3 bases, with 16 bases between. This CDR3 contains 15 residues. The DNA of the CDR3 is TGTGCCAGCAGTTACCGGACAGGGAGGGACTACGAGCAGTACTTC. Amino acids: CASSYRTGRDYEQYF.